Detailed here is one TCR beta chain. These data belong to a study of OX40 agonist ivuxolimab in advanced cancers. Assay used: immunoSEQ multiplex PCR; TCRdb lists only in-frame clones, some missing. There are roughly 81,000 clones in the sample; 94% occur only once, and 11% lies in the top ten. Germline V gene lookup returns CDR1 SGHDT and CDR2 YYEEEE. The CDR3 sequence is 13 residues long. V lost 4 bases and J lost 6, with 14 bases in between. This specimen consisted of CD4+ or CD8+ T cells sorted from blood, obtained in a trial of the OX40 agonist ivuxolimab. This chain uses TRBV5-6 with TRBJ2-7; the D gene is possibly TRBD1 (7 bases). The TCR sequence derives from an adult with an advanced solid tumor such as melanoma, head and neck, liver or kidney cancer. Here the CDR3 DNA reads TGTGCCAGCAGCGGGACAGCGGAGGGCGAGCAGTACTTC. This sequence encodes CASSGTAEGEQYF.